This TCR beta chain was recovered during a study of shared clonotypes between healthy human individuals. Germline lookup yields CDR1 SGHKS and CDR2 YYEKEE (reference sequence). Losses at the gene ends were 3 bases for V and 3 bases for J; bases not matched to a gene: 10. This CDR3 spans 17 amino acids. CD45RA+ naive and CD45RA-negative memory subsets were separated from CD4+ cells. TCRdb keeps only in-frame clones here, not all; method: immunoSEQ multiplex PCR. The table shows about 1.4 million clones, with roughly 96% occurring only once. The chain joins TRBV5-5 to TRBJ2-7; 12 bases align to TRBD2. The receptor was isolated from a man aged 25 to 45 in good health. Sample: naive CD4+ T cells sorted from blood. Subset described: CD45RA+ positively selected. The CDR3 sequence: CASSSRLAGVPYYEQYF. The CDR3 DNA is TGTGCCAGCAGCTCCAGACTAGCGGGAGTCCCTTACTACGAGCAGTACTTC.